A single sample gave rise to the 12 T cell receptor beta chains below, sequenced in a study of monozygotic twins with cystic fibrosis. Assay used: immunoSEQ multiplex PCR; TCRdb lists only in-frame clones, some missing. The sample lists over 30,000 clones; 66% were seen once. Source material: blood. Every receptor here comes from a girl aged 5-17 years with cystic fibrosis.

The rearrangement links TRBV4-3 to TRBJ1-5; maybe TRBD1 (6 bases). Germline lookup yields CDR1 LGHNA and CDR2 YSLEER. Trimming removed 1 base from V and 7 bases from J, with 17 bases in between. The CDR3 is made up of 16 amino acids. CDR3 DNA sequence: TGCGCCAGCAGCCAAGTCTATCGCGGACAGAGCCAGCCCCAGCATTTT. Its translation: CASSQVYRGQSQPQHF.

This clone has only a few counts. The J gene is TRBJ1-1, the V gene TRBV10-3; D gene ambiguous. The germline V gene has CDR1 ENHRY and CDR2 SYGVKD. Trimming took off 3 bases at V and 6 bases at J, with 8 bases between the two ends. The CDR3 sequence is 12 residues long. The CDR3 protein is CAISDVSAEAFF. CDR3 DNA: TGTGCCATCAGTGATGTGTCAGCTGAAGCTTTCTTT.

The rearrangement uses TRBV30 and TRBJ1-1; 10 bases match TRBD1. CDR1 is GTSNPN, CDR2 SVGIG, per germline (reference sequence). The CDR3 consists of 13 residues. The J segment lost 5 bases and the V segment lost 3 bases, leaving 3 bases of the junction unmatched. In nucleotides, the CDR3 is TGTGCCTGGAGCTGGACAGGGGGGACTGAAGCTTTCTTT. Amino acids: CAWSWTGGTEAFF.

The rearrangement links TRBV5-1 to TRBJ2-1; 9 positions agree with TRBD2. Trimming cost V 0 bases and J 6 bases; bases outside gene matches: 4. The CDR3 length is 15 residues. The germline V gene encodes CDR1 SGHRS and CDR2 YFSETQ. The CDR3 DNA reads TGCGCCAGCAGCTTGGAAGGGACTAGCCTCAATGAGCAGTTCTTC. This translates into CASSLEGTSLNEQFF.

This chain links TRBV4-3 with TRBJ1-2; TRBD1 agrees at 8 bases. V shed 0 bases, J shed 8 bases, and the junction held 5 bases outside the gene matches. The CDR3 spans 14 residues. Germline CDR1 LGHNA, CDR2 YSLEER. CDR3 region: CASSQDRTGRGYTF. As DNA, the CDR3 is TGCGCCAGCAGCCAAGACCGGACAGGGCGAGGCTACACCTTC.

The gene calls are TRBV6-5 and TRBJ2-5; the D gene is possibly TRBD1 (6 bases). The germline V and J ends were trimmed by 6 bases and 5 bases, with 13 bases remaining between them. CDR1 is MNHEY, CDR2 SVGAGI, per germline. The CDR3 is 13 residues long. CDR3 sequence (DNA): TGTGCCAGCAGCTACAGGGTTTTGGAGACCCAGTACTTC. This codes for CASSYRVLETQYF.

CDR3 region: CASSQEGRDTQYF. The CDR3 DNA reads as TGTGCCAGCAGCCAAGAAGGCAGGGATACGCAGTATTTT. The gene calls are TRBV4-2 and TRBJ2-3, with D unresolved. This CDR3 is built from 13 residues. Germline values: CDR1 LGHNA, CDR2 YNFKEQ. V dropped 0 bases and J dropped 6 bases, with 7 bases sitting between them.

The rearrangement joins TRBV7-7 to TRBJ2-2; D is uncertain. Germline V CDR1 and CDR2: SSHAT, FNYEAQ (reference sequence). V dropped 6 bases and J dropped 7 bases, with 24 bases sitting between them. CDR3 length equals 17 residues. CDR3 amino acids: CASRQPPPPRVGGELFF. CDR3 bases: TGTGCCAGCAGACAACCCCCACCCCCAAGGGTTGGCGGGGAGCTGTTTTTT.

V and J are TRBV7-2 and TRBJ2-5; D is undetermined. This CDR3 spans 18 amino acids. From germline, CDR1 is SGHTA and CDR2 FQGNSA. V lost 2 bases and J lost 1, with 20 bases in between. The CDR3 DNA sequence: TGTGCCAGCAGCTTACTTGGGGTCGGGTCGCTGTTCCAAGAGACCCAGTACTTC. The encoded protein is CASSLLGVGSLFQETQYF.

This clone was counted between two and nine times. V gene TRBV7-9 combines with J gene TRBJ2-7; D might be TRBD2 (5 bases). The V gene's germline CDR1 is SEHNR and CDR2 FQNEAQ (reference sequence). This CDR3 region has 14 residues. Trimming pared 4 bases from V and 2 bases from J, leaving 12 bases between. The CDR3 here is CASSSLTGTYEQYV. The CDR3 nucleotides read TGTGCCAGCAGCTCTCTGACGGGGACCTACGAGCAGTACGTC.

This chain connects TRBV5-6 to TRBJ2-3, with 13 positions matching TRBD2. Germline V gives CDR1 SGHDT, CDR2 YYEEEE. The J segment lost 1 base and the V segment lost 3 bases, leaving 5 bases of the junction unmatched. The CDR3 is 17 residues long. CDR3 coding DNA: TGTGCCAGCAGCTGGACGGGACTAGCGGGACGCACAGATACGCAGTATTTT. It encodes CASSWTGLAGRTDTQYF.

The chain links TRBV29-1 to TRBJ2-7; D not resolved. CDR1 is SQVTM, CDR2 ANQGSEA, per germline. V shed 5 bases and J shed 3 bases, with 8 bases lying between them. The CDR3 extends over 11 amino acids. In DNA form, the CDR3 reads TGCAGCGTTTCAAGGGACTACGAGCAGTACTTC. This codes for CSVSRDYEQYF.